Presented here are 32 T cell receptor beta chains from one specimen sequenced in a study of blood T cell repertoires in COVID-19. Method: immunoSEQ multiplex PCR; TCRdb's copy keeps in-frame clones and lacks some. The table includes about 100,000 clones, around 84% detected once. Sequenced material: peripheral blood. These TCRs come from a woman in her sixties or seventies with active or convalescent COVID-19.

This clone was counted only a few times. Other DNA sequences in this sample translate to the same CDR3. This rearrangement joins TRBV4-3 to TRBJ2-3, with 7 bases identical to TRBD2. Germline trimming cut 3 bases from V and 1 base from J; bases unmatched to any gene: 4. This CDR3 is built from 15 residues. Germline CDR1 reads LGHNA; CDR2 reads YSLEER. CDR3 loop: CASSQDRGGTDTQYF. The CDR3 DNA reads TGCGCCAGCAGCCAGGATCGGGGGGGCACAGATACGCAGTATTTT.

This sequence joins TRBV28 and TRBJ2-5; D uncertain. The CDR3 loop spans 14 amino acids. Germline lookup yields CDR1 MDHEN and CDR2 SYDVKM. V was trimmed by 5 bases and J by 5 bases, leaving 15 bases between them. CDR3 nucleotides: TGTGCCAGCAGTAGCGCGAACAAAAGGGAGACCCAGTACTTC. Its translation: CASSSANKRETQYF. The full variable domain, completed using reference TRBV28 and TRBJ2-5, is DVKVTQSSRYLVKRTGEKVFLECVQDMDHENMFWYRQDPGLGLRLIYFSYDVKMKEKGDIPEGYSVSREKKERFSLILESASTNQTSMYLCASSSANKRETQYFGPGTRLLVL.

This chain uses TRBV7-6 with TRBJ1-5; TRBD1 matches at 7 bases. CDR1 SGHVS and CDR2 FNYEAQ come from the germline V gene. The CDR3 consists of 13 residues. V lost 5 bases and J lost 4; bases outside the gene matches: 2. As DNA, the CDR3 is TGTGCCAGCAGCGACAGGGCAAATCAGCCCCAGCATTTT. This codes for CASSDRANQPQHF.

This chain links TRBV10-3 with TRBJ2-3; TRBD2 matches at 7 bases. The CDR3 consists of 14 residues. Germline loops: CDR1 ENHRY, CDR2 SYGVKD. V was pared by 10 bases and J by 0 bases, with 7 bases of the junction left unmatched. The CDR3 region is CATKRGSSTDTQYF. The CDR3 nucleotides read TGTGCCACCAAGCGGGGCTCTAGCACAGATACGCAGTATTTT.

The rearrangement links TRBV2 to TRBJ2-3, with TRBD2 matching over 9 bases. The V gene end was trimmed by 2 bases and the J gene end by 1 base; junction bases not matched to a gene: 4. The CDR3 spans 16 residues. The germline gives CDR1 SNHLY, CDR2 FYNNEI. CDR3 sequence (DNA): TGTGCCAGCAGTGAACGGGCGGGAGGGCGCACAGATACGCAGTATTTT. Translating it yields CASSERAGGRTDTQYF.

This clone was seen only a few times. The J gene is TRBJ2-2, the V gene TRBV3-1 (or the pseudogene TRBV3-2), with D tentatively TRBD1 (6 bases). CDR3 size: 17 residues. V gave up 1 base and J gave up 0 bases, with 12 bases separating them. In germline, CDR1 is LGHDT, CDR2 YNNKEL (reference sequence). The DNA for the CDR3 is TGTGCCAGCAGCCAAGCCCCTCCAGGGGCGAACACCGGGGAGCTGTTTTTT. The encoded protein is CASSQAPPGANTGELFF.

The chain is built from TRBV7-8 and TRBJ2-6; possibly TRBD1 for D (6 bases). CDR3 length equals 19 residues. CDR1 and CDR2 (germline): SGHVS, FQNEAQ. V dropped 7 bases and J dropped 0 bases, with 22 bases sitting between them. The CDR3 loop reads CASTARGGQRSSGANVLTF. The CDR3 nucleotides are TGTGCCAGCACCGCTAGGGGCGGACAGCGCAGCTCTGGGGCCAACGTCCTGACTTTC.

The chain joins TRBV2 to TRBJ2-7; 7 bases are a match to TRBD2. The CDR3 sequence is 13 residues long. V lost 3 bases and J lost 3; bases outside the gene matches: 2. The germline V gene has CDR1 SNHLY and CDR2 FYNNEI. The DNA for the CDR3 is TGTGCCAGCAGTGACCGGGACTACTACGAGCAGTACTTC. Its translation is CASSDRDYYEQYF.

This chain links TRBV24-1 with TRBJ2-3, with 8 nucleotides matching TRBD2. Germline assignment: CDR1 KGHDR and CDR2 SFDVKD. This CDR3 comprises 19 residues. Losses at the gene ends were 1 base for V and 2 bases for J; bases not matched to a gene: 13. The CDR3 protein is CATSDFTGLGGRHTDTQYF. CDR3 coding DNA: TGTGCCACCAGTGATTTTACGGGACTAGGAGGGAGGCACACAGATACGCAGTATTTT.

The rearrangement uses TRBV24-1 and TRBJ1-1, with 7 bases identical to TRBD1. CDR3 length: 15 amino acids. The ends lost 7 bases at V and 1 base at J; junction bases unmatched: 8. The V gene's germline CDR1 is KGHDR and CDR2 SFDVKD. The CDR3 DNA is TGTGCCACCAGGAGCAGGGGGAGCAAGAACACTGAAGCTTTCTTT. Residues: CATRSRGSKNTEAFF.

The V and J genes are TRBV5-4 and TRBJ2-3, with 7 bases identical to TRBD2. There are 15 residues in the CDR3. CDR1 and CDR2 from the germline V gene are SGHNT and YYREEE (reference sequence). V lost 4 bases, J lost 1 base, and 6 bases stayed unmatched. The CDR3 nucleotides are TGTGCCAGCAGCACTGGGGGGGTCCGCACAGATACGCAGTATTTT. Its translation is CASSTGGVRTDTQYF.

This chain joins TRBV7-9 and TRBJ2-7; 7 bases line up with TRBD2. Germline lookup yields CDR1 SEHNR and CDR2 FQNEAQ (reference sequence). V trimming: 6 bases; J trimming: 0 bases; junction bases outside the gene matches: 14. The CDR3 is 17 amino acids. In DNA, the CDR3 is TGTGCCAGCAGTTCTCCCGTTAGCGGGCGAAACTCCTACGAGCAGTACTTC. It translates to CASSSPVSGRNSYEQYF.

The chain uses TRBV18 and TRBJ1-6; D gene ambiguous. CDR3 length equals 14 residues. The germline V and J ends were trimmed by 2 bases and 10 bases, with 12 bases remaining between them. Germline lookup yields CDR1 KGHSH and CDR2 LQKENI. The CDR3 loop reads CASSPAAGESPLHF. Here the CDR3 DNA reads TGTGCCAGCTCACCAGCAGCAGGCGAATCACCCCTCCACTTT. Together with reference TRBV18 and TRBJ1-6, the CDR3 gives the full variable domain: NAGVMQNPRHLVRRRGQEARLRCSPMKGHSHVYWYRQLPEEGLKFMVYLQKENIIDESGMPKERFSAEFPKEGPSILRIQQVVRGDSAAYFCASSPAAGESPLHFGNGTRLTVT.

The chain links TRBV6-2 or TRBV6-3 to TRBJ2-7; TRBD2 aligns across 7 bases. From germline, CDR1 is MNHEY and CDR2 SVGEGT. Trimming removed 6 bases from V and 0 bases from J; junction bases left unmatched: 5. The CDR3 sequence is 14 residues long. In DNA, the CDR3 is TGTGCCAGCAGCATAGCGGGCTCCTCCTACGAGCAGTACTTC. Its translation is CASSIAGSSYEQYF.

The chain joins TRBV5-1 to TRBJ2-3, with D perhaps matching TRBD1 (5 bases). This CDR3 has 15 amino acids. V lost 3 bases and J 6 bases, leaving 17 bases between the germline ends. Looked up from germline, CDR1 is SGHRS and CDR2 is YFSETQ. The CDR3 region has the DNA TGCGCCAGCAGCTCCGACAGCTACCCGTCGGATACGCAGTATTTT. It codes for CASSSDSYPSDTQYF.

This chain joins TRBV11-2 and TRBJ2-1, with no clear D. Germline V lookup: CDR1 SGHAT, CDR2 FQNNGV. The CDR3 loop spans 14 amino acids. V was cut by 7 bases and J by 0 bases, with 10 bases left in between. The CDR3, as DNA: TGTGCCAGCAAGAGGAGTAGCTCCTACAATGAGCAGTTCTTC. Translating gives CASKRSSSYNEQFF.

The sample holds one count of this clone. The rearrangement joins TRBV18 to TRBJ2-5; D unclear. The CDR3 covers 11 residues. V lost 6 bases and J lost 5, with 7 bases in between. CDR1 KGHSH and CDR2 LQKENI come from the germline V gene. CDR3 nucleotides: TGTGCCAGCTCTGAGATGGAGACCCAGTACTTC. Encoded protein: CASSEMETQYF.

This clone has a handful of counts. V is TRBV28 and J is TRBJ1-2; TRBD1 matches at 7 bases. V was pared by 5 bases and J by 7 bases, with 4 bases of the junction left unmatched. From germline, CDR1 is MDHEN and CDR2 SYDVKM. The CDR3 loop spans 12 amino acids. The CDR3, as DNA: TGTGCCAGCAGTGACGGACAGGCTGGCTACACCTTC. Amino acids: CASSDGQAGYTF.

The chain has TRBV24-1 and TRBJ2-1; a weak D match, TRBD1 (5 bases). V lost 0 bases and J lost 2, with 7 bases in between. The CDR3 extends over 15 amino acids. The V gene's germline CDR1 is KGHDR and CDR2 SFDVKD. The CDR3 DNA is TGTGCCACCAGTGATTTGACAGGAACCTACAATGAGCAGTTCTTC. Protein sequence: CATSDLTGTYNEQFF.

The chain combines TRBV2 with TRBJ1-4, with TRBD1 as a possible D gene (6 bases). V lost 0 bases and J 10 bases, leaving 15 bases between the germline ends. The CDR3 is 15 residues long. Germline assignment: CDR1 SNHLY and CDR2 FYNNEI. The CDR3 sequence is CASSEAPSGEGKLFF. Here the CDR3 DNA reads TGTGCCAGCAGTGAAGCCCCGTCAGGGGAGGGAAAACTGTTTTTT.

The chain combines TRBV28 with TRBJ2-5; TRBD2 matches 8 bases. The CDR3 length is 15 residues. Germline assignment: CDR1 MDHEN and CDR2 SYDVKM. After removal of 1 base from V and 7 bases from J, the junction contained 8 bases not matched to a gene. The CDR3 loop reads CASSLSVSGVWTQYF. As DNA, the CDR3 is TGTGCCAGCAGTTTATCGGTTAGCGGGGTTTGGACCCAGTACTTC.

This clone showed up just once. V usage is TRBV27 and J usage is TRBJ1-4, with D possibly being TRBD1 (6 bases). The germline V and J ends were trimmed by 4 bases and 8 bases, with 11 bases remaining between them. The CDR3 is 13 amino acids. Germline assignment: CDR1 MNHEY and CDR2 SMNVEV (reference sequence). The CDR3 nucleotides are TGTGCCAGCAGTTACAGGGTTTGGGAAAAACTGTTTTTT. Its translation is CASSYRVWEKLFF.

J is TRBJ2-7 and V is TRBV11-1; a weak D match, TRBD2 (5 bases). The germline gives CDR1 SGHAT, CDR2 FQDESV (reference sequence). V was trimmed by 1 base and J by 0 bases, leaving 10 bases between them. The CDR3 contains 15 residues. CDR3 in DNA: TGTGCCAGCAGCTTAGTTACGGGGAGCTCCTACGAGCAGTACTTC. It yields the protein CASSLVTGSSYEQYF.

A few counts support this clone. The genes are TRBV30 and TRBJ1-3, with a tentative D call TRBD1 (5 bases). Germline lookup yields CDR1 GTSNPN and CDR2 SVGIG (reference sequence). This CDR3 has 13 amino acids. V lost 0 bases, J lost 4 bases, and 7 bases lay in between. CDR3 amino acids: CAWSVKGGNTIYF. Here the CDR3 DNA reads TGTGCCTGGAGTGTAAAGGGGGGAAACACCATATATTTT.

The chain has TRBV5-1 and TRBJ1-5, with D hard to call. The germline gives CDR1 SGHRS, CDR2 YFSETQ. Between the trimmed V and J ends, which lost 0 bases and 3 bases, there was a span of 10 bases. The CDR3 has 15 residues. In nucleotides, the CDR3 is TGCGCCAGCAGCTTGGAAGGCGGGTTCAATCAGCCCCAGCATTTT. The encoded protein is CASSLEGGFNQPQHF.

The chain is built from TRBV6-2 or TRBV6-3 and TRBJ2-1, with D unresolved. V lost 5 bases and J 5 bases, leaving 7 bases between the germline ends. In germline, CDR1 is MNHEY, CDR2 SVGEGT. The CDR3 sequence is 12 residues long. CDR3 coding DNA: TGTGCCAGCAGTCCCCAGGACAATGAGCAGTTCTTC. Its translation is CASSPQDNEQFF.

The CDR3 loop reads CASSLGTGGTEAFF. CDR3 nucleotides: TGTGCCAGCAGTTTGGGGACAGGGGGCACTGAAGCTTTCTTT. The rearrangement uses TRBV28 and TRBJ1-1, with TRBD1 matching over 11 bases. Germline V lookup: CDR1 MDHEN, CDR2 SYDVKM. V dropped 3 bases and J dropped 4; count of bases not matched to a gene: 1. The CDR3 extends over 14 amino acids. The full variable domain, in which reference TRBV28 and TRBJ1-1 provide the parts outside the CDR3, is DVKVTQSSRYLVKRTGEKVFLECVQDMDHENMFWYRQDPGLGLRLIYFSYDVKMKEKGDIPEGYSVSREKKERFSLILESASTNQTSMYLCASSLGTGGTEAFFGQGTRLTVV.

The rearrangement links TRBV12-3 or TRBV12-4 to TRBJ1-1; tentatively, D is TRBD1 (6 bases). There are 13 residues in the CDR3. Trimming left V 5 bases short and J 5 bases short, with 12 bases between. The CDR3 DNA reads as TGTGCCAGCAGTATACAGGGAAGTACTGAAGCTTTCTTT. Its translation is CASSIQGSTEAFF.

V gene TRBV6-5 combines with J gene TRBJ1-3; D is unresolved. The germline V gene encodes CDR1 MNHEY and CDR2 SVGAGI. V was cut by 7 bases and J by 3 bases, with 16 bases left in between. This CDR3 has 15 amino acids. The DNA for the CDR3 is TGTGCCAGCACTAGATCCTGGGGAGGTGGAAACACCATATATTTT. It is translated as CASTRSWGGGNTIYF.

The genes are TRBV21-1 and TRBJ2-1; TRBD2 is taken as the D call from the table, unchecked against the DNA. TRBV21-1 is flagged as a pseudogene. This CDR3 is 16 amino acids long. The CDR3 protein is CASSNVAAPVTRGQFF. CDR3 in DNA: TGTGCCAGCAGCAACGTAGCGGCCCCAGTGACGCGAGGGCAGTTCTTC.

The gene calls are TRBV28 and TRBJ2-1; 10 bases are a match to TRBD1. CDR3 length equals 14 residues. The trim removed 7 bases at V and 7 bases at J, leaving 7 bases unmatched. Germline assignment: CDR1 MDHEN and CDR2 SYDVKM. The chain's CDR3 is CASTGTGATNEQFF. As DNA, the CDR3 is TGTGCCAGCACGGGGACAGGGGCCACGAATGAGCAGTTCTTC.

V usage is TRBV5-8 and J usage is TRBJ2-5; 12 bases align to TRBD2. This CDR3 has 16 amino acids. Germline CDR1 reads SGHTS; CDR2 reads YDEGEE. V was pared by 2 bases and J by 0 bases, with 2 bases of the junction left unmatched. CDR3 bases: TGTGCCAGCAGCTTAAGACTAGCGGGGGACCAAGAGACCCAGTACTTC. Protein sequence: CASSLRLAGDQETQYF.